This TCR beta chain is from a study of cytomegalovirus exposure and HLA in healthy donors. PCR employed 60 Vbeta and 13 Jbeta primers. TCRdb's copy holds only in-frame clones and misses some; the assay was immunoSEQ multiplex PCR. The sample lists 150,000 or so clones; roughly four fifths were seen once. Whole-study findings and limits: The likely origin of a cluster of highly shared sequence variants was a sequencing artifact.

Regarding this clone: What it binds is unknown.

CDR3 length: 16 residues. Trimming removed 1 base from V and 5 bases from J, with 18 bases in between. Germline CDR1 is LNHNV and CDR2 is YYDKDF (reference sequence). The sequenced sample consisted of PBMCs. This chain uses TRBV15 with TRBJ2-7, with D possibly TRBD2 on 6 matching bases. This clonotype was sampled from a woman in her thirties or forties in good health and CMV-seronegative. This CDR3 is CATSRGTGAYKDEQYF. The CDR3 DNA reads as TGTGCCACCAGCAGAGGAACGGGAGCCTATAAAGACGAGCAGTACTTC.